The T cell receptor (beta chain) under discussion was sequenced for a study of blood T cell repertoires in COVID-19. V gave up 5 bases and J gave up 4 bases, with 11 bases separating them. CDR1 and CDR2 from the germline V gene are MNHEY and SVGAGI. The CDR3 sequence is 13 residues long. The repertoire was sequenced with immunoSEQ multiplex PCR; TCRdb's copy has only in-frame clones and lacks some. This table has 40,000 to 60,000 clones, about nine tenths appearing once. The source material was peripheral blood. This sequence was found in a woman at least 80 years old with COVID-19, enrolled during active disease. V usage is TRBV6-5 and J usage is TRBJ1-2; D is uncertain. The CDR3 is CASSPIDIYGYTF. The CDR3 DNA reads TGTGCCAGCAGTCCGATCGACATCTATGGCTACACCTTC.